The 32 T cell receptor beta chains given below trace back to one sample, sequenced in a study of blood T cells in healthy people across ages. It was with a sample-barcoded 5' primer and a J-beta primer mix that a second PCR of about 6 to 12 cycles was run. One entry per CDR3 protein, called by TCRdb with MiXCR from the 5' RACE reads. The repertoire has about 650,000 distinct CDR3 sequences, 32% of them found once; the top ten carry 15% to 19%. The sample consisted of blood. Receptors originate from an elderly woman in good health.

This clonotype was seen ten or more times. The gene calls are TRBV9 and TRBJ1-2; D may be TRBD1 (5 bases). Between the trimmed V and J ends, which lost 3 bases and 4 bases, there was a span of 13 bases. The CDR3 has 14 residues. Per germline, CDR1 SGDLS and CDR2 YYNGEE. The chain's CDR3 is CASSAGGSGYGYTF. CDR3 coding DNA: TGTGCCAGCAGCGCGGGGGGGTCGGGCTATGGCTACACCTTC.

This chain joins TRBV15 and TRBJ2-7; maybe TRBD2 (6 bases). The end of the DNA fits TRBJ2-5 better, so the J call may be wrong. The CDR3 spans 14 residues. Germline-derived CDR1 and CDR2 are LNHNV and YYDKDF (reference sequence). The CDR3 spells CATSRVAGGETQYF. In DNA form, the CDR3 reads TGTGCCACCAGCAGAGTGGCAGGAGGGGAGACCCAGTACTTC.

Details on this clonotype: Its ends do not fully match the called genes, so a read error is possible. This chain joins TRBV7-8 and TRBJ2-1; 8 bases map to TRBD1. Looked up from germline, CDR1 is SGHVS and CDR2 is FQNEAQ. The CDR3 is made up of 16 amino acids. This chain's CDR3 is CANSLGRDRRRNEQFF. The CDR3, as DNA: TGTGCCAACAGCTTGGGCAGGGACAGGAGACGGAATGAGCAGTTCTTC.

Worth noting for this clonotype: Its ends do not fully match the called genes, so a read error is possible. The rearrangement links TRBV5-6 to TRBJ1-6; a weak D match, TRBD1 (5 bases). Germline loops: CDR1 SGHDT, CDR2 YYEEEE. The CDR3 extends over 14 amino acids. The CDR3 nucleotides read TGTGCCAGCAACTTGGGGGCCTATAATTCACCCCTCCACTTT. Its translation is CASNLGAYNSPLHF.

The rearrangement uses TRBV9 and TRBJ1-1; D is unresolved. V shed 0 bases and J shed 3 bases, with 18 bases lying between them. Germline V gene sequence: CDR1 SGDLS, CDR2 YYNGEE. There are 17 residues in the CDR3. The CDR3 sequence: CASSVAVASNPYTEAFF. The CDR3 bases are TGTGCCAGCAGCGTAGCGGTGGCGTCTAACCCTTACACTGAAGCTTTCTTT.

The V gene is TRBV6-6, the J gene TRBJ1-2, with no clear D. The V and J ends lost 2 bases and 7 bases respectively, with 23 bases between them. The CDR3 totals 17 residues. Germline assignment: CDR1 MNHNY and CDR2 SVGAGI (reference sequence). CDR3 DNA sequence: TGTGCCAGCAGTTACGACGAGGGTCTGTCGGAGCTGGTTGGCTACACCTTC. It yields the protein CASSYDEGLSELVGYTF.

This clonotype was observed a handful of times. V and J are TRBV6-2 or TRBV6-3 and TRBJ1-5; D gene unclear. Germline V gene lookup returns CDR1 MNHEY and CDR2 SVGEGT. This CDR3 has 16 residues. V gave up 6 bases and J gave up 4 bases, with 19 bases separating them. The CDR3 nucleotides read TGTGCCAGCAGGCCCTCGAGCGACACGCGGAATCAGCCCCAGCATTTT. It translates to CASRPSSDTRNQPQHF.

Remarks on this clonotype: Germline is not matched at one junction end, which may reflect a read error. The rearrangement uses TRBV12-3 or TRBV12-4 and TRBJ1-1; the D gene is possibly TRBD1 (6 bases). This CDR3 is 13 amino acids long. CDR3 DNA: TGTGCCAGCAGTTTATCGGGGGACACTAAAGCTTTCTTT. Residues: CASSLSGDTKAFF.

The chain couples TRBV29-1 to TRBJ1-2, with 8 bases fitting TRBD1. Germline V gene data show CDR1 as SQVTM and CDR2 as ANQGSEA. This CDR3 has 13 residues. V dropped 7 bases and J dropped 3; count of bases not matched to a gene: 7. Written as DNA, the CDR3 is TGCAGCGCCCAATCGGACAGGGACTATGGCTACACCTTC. Residues: CSAQSDRDYGYTF.

The rearrangement joins TRBV5-1 to TRBJ2-6; 7 nucleotides agree with TRBD1. This CDR3 spans 18 amino acids. Germline V lookup: CDR1 SGHRS, CDR2 YFSETQ. The V and J ends lost 4 bases and 2 bases, in that order; junction bases with no gene match: 12. As DNA, the CDR3 is TGCGCCAGCAGCCTTCCTCCGACAGGGTACACTGGGGCCAACGTCCTGACTTTC. Residues: CASSLPPTGYTGANVLTF.

This CDR3 is CASSKNPPGTEQYF. CDR3 DNA sequence: TGTGCCAGCAGTAAGAATCCCCCAGGGACCGAGCAGTACTTC. The genes are TRBV7-9 and TRBJ2-5; D is tentatively TRBD1 or TRBD2 (5 bases each). Gene TRBJ2-7 matches the end of the DNA better, so the J call may be wrong. The CDR3 is made up of 14 amino acids. CDR1 and CDR2 (germline): SEHNR, FQNEAQ (reference sequence).

The genes are TRBV27 and TRBJ2-5, with 10 bases identical to TRBD2. Looked up from germline, CDR1 is MNHEY and CDR2 is SMNVEV (reference sequence). V trimming: 5 bases; J trimming: 5 bases; junction bases outside the gene matches: 14. This CDR3 is built from 17 residues. DNA for the CDR3: TGTGCCAGCAGTGCCACTCCAGCGGGGGGGTCGCGGGAGACCCAGTACTTC. This sequence encodes CASSATPAGGSRETQYF.

This clonotype was seen repeatedly, ten times or more. CDR3 sequence reads: CASSQAGGGTQYF. The CDR3 DNA follows: TGCGCCAGCAGCCAAGCCGGTGGGGGGACGCAGTATTTT. The chain links TRBV4-3 to TRBJ2-3; possibly TRBD2 for D (6 bases). This CDR3 has 13 residues. Germline V lookup: CDR1 LGHNA, CDR2 YSLEER. V lost 1 base and J lost 9, with 11 bases in between.

This sequence joins TRBV5-5 and TRBJ2-7; 9 bases align to TRBD1. CDR1 is SGHKS, CDR2 YYEKEE, per germline (reference sequence). The CDR3 length is 14 residues. Trimming took 6 bases from V and 4 from J; bases not matched to a gene: 8. The CDR3 spells CASKTGTGQYEQYF. CDR3 DNA: TGTGCCAGCAAGACCGGGACAGGGCAGTACGAGCAGTACTTC.

This clonotype came up many times. The rearrangement links TRBV6-1 to TRBJ2-7; TRBD1 aligns across 7 bases. CDR1 and CDR2 from the germline V gene are MNHNS and SASEGT. V dropped 6 bases and J dropped 5; count of bases not matched to a gene: 7. This CDR3 spans 13 amino acids. CDR3 in amino acids: CASRAGGNNEQYF. CDR3 sequence (DNA): TGTGCCAGCAGAGCAGGGGGTAACAACGAGCAGTACTTC.

This clonotype was observed at least ten times. The chain couples TRBV7-2 to TRBJ1-2; D unclear. Germline assignment: CDR1 SGHTA and CDR2 FQGNSA. V lost 4 bases and J lost 8, with 8 bases in between. The CDR3 is 11 amino acids. CDR3 nucleotides: TGTGCCAGCAGCTCCGGGTCCGGCTACACCTTC. The encoded protein is CASSSGSGYTF.

This clonotype has ten or more counts. This chain links TRBV20-1 with TRBJ1-6; perhaps TRBD1 as D (6 bases). V was shortened by 5 bases and J by 7 bases, with 15 bases between the two germline ends. CDR3 length equals 14 residues. Germline loops: CDR1 DFQATT, CDR2 SNEGSKA (reference sequence). This CDR3 reads CSAGDMRGNSPLHF. CDR3 coding DNA: TGCAGTGCTGGGGATATGAGGGGGAATTCACCCCTCCACTTT.

Ten or more counts support this clonotype. The V call is TRBV3-1, the J call TRBJ2-5; D may correspond to TRBD1 or TRBD2 (5 bases each). The V and J ends lost 0 bases and 2 bases respectively, with 10 bases between them. CDR3 length equals 15 residues. The V gene's germline CDR1 is LGHDT and CDR2 YNNKEL (reference sequence). The CDR3 region is CASSQDTGPQETQYF. The CDR3 DNA is TGTGCCAGCAGCCAAGATACGGGACCTCAAGAGACCCAGTACTTC.

This clonotype was recorded at least ten times. The chain has TRBV7-2 and TRBJ2-5, with 8 bases that match TRBD1. Germline assignment: CDR1 SGHTA and CDR2 FQGNSA. V was pared by 5 bases and J by 4 bases, with 9 bases of the junction left unmatched. The CDR3 extends over 15 amino acids. The CDR3 DNA sequence: TGTGCCAGCAGCCCCCAGGGGGCGCGGGGAGAGACCCAGTACTTC. It translates to CASSPQGARGETQYF.

As to this clonotype: This may be a read error, as it is one base from a much larger clone. This sequence joins TRBV3-1 and TRBJ1-6; D is undetermined. CDR1 is LGHDT and CDR2 is YNNKEL in the germline V gene (reference sequence). Trimming shortened V by 4 bases and J by 3 bases, and 10 bases separated the two germline ends. This CDR3 comprises 15 residues. The CDR3 reads CASSPDTDYNSPLHF. The CDR3 nucleotides are TGTGCCAGCAGCCCCGACACAGACTATAATTCACCCCTCCACTTT.

The V call is TRBV5-1, the J call TRBJ2-5, with TRBD2 matching over 10 bases. The J segment lost 11 bases and the V segment lost 0 bases, leaving 16 bases of the junction unmatched. The CDR3 contains 17 residues. The germline V gene has CDR1 SGHRS and CDR2 YFSETQ. CDR3 nucleotide sequence: TGCGCCAGCAGCTTGGTACCTAGCGGGGGCTATTACTATGAGCAGTACTTC. It yields the protein CASSLVPSGGYYYEQYF.

This clonotype was detected many times. The J gene is TRBJ2-3, the V gene TRBV20-1; unclear D gene. The germline V and J ends were trimmed by 0 bases and 2 bases, with 12 bases remaining between them. CDR3 length: 15 residues. CDR1 and CDR2 (germline): DFQATT, SNEGSKA (reference sequence). The CDR3 here is CSARDSARNTDTQYF. In DNA, the CDR3 is TGCAGTGCTAGAGATTCGGCCAGGAACACAGATACGCAGTATTTT.

This clonotype was seen repeatedly, ten times or more. J is TRBJ1-5 and V is TRBV12-3 or TRBV12-4; no firm D call. The CDR3 spans 15 residues. The V end was cut by 5 bases, the J end by 3 bases, with 14 bases between. The CDR3 DNA reads TGTGCCAGCAGTCCCGAGGCGCCACCCAATCAGCCCCAGCATTTT. Protein product: CASSPEAPPNQPQHF.

The chain uses TRBV6-6 and TRBJ1-1, with D possibly being TRBD1 (5 bases). Germline CDR1 and CDR2: MNHNY and SVGAGI (reference sequence). V lost 4 bases to trimming and J lost 6 bases, with 21 bases between them. This CDR3 has 16 residues. The DNA for the CDR3 is TGTGCCAGCAGTTCCTCAAGAGGGGTCCGAAGCGCTGAAGCTTTCTTT. Translating gives CASSSSRGVRSAEAFF.

In this sample, this clonotype turned up many times. The chain uses TRBV4-2 and TRBJ2-5, with no clear D. CDR1 and CDR2 from the germline V gene are LGHNA and YNFKEQ. The CDR3 totals 13 residues. V lost 8 bases to trimming and J lost 1 base, with 11 bases between them. The DNA for the CDR3 is TGTGCCAGCTCAAGATCAGTCCAAGAGACCCAGTACTTC. Its translation: CASSRSVQETQYF.

The rearrangement uses TRBV28 and TRBJ1-4; D perhaps matches TRBD1 (6 bases). CDR1 is MDHEN, CDR2 SYDVKM, per germline. This CDR3 has 14 residues. V gave up 3 bases and J gave up 3 bases, with 8 bases separating them. CDR3 protein: CASSFRTANEKLFF. The CDR3 DNA is TGTGCCAGCAGTTTCCGGACAGCTAATGAAAAACTGTTTTTT.

This clonotype has a handful of counts. Since a much larger clone is just one base distant, this may be a read error. The rearrangement uses TRBV10-3 and TRBJ2-1; TRBD1 matches 8 bases. The CDR3 spans 14 residues. Germline CDR1 and CDR2: ENHRY and SYGVKD. V shed 6 bases and J 3 bases; nucleotides not matched to a gene: 4. CDR3 amino acids: CAIRGTGGYNEQFF. The CDR3 DNA sequence: TGTGCCATCAGGGGGACAGGAGGCTACAATGAGCAGTTCTTC.

This clonotype appeared a few times. With a much larger clone just one base away, this may be a read error. The chain employs TRBV3-1 and TRBJ2-1, with D possibly being TRBD1 (5 bases). This CDR3 contains 13 residues. In germline, CDR1 is LGHDT, CDR2 YNNKEL (reference sequence). V lost 5 bases and J lost 10, with 15 bases in between. CDR3: CASSTHTGREQFF. The CDR3 DNA is TGTGCCAGCAGCACACACACAGGACGGGAGCAGTTCTTC.

This clonotype was recorded many times. V usage is TRBV6-5 and J usage is TRBJ2-7; TRBD1 aligns across 8 bases. Germline V gives CDR1 MNHEY, CDR2 SVGAGI. The CDR3 is made up of 17 amino acids. V was clipped by 2 bases and J by 0 bases; unmatched bases: 9. DNA of the CDR3: TGTGCCAGCAGTTACGATAAGAGGACAGGGAGCTCCTACGAGCAGTACTTC. Its protein is CASSYDKRTGSSYEQYF.

The table lists this clonotype with a few counts. V gene TRBV20-1 combines with J gene TRBJ1-1, with D perhaps matching TRBD1 (6 bases). Trimming shortened V by 4 bases and J by 5 bases, and 17 bases separated the two germline ends. CDR3 length: 14 residues. Germline loops: CDR1 DFQATT, CDR2 SNEGSKA (reference sequence). CDR3 sequence (DNA): TGCAGTGCTACGACGGACAGAGGGTGGACTGAAGCTTTCTTT. This encodes CSATTDRGWTEAFF.

This clonotype has a single count. The chain uses TRBV6-5 and TRBJ1-1, with unresolved D. The CDR3 runs 14 residues. Looked up from germline, CDR1 is MNHEY and CDR2 is SVGAGI. V lost 6 bases and J 1 base, leaving 12 bases between the germline ends. In nucleotides, the CDR3 is TGTGCCAGCAGGTTCCTAGGACGGAACACTGAAGCTTTCTTT. Protein: CASRFLGRNTEAFF.

The chain joins TRBV30 to TRBJ2-5; D is perhaps TRBD1 or TRBD2 (5 bases each). The V end lost 2 bases, the J end lost 4 bases, and 17 bases lay between the germline ends. This CDR3 is 15 amino acids long. CDR1 and CDR2 (germline): GTSNPN, SVGIG (reference sequence). CDR3 protein: CAWSRAGTPRETQYF. CDR3 sequence (DNA): TGTGCCTGGAGTCGGGCCGGGACCCCCCGAGAGACCCAGTACTTC. Supplemented by reference TRBV30 and TRBJ2-5, the full variable domain reads SQTIHQWPATLVQPVGSPLSLECTVEGTSNPNLYWYRQAAGRGLQLLFYSVGIGQISSEVPQNLSASRPQDRQFILSSKKLLLSDSGFYLCAWSRAGTPRETQYFGPGTRLLVL.